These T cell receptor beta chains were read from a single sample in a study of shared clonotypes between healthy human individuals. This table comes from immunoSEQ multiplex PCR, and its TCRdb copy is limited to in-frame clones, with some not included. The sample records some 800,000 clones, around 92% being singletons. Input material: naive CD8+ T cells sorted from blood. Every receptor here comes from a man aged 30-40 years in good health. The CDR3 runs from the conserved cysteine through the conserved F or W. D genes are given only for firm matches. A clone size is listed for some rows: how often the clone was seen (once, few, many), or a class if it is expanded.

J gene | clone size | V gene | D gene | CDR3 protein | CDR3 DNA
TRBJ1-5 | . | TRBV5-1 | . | CASSLATGPNQPQHF | TGCGCCAGCAGCTTGGCGACAGGACCTAATCAGCCCCAGCATTTT
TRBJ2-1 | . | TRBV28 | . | CASGLGRGSYNEQFF | TGTGCCAGCGGGCTCGGAAGGGGCTCCTACAATGAGCAGTTCTTC
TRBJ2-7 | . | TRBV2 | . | CASTGGGYEQYF | TGTGCCAGCACTGGGGGAGGATACGAGCAGTACTTC
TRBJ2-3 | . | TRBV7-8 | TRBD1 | CASSLYRGELTDTQYF | TGTGCCAGCAGCTTATACAGGGGGGAACTCACAGATACGCAGTATTTT
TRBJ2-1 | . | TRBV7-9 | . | CASSGRRNEQFF | TGTGCCAGCAGCGGTCGCAGGAATGAGCAGTTCTTC
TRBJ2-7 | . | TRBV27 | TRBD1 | CASRSTVIRQGAVYEQYF | TGTGCCAGCAGATCAACTGTAATACGACAGGGGGCAGTATACGAGCAGTACTTC
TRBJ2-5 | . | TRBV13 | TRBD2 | CASSRTSGTQETQYF | TGTGCCAGCAGCCGGACTAGCGGGACCCAAGAGACCCAGTACTTC
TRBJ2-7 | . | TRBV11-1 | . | CASSLGPPPYEQYF | TGTGCCAGCAGCTTAGGCCCGCCCCCCTACGAGCAGTACTTC
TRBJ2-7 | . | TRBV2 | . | CASIPQGTNEQYF | TGTGCCAGCATCCCCCAGGGGACGAACGAGCAGTACTTC
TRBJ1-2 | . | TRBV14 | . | CASSPYKENTNYGYTF | TGTGCCAGCAGCCCATACAAGGAGAACACTAACTATGGCTACACCTTC
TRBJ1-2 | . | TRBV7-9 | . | CASSWTESRDGYTF | TGTGCCAGCAGCTGGACAGAGAGTCGTGATGGCTACACCTTC
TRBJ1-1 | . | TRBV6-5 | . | CASSYPGGGLNTEAFF | TGTGCCAGCAGTTACCCGGGCGGGGGCCTGAACACTGAAGCTTTCTTT
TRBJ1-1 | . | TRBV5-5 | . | CASSTGRQMNTEAFF | TGTGCCAGCAGCACGGGACGGCAGATGAACACTGAAGCTTTCTTT
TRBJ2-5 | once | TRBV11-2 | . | CASRPTGLKATQYF | TGTGCCAGCAGGCCAACAGGGCTTAAAGCGACCCAGTACTTC
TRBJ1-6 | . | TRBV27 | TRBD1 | CASRLTGGQNSPLHF | TGTGCCAGCAGGCTGACAGGGGGCCAGAATTCACCCCTCCACTTT
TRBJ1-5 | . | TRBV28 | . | CASSPYNQPQHF | TGTGCCAGCAGTCCATATAATCAGCCCCAGCATTTT